Listed here are 23 T cell receptor beta chains from one sample, sequenced in a study of Siglec-9 on CD8 T cells in melanoma. Clones were read by immunoSEQ multiplex PCR, and TCRdb kept only the in-frame ones, dropping some. In the table there are some 510 clones, 60% to 75% of which are singletons. Source material: Siglec-9+ CD8+ T cells sorted from blood. The receptor set was obtained from a human donor in good health.

The chain employs TRBV11-1 and TRBJ2-1; 9 bases agree with TRBD2. This CDR3 is built from 14 residues. Germline CDR1 and CDR2: SGHAT and FQDESV (reference sequence). The ends lost 6 bases at V and 6 bases at J; junction bases unmatched: 6. CDR3 region: CASRRGGLLNEQFF. CDR3 bases: TGTGCCAGCAGGCGGGGGGGCCTTCTCAATGAGCAGTTCTTC.

The chain has TRBV18 and TRBJ2-7; TRBD1 matches at 8 bases. The junction had 6 bases not matched to a gene; V was cut back by 4 bases and J by 4 bases. CDR3 length equals 14 residues. Germline V gene lookup returns CDR1 KGHSH and CDR2 LQKENI. CDR3 DNA: TGTGCCAGCTCACATGACAGGGGCCAGTACGAGCAGTACTTC. Translation gives CASSHDRGQYEQYF.

The V gene is TRBV27, the J gene TRBJ1-2; D not resolved. The CDR3 spans 12 residues. Germline-derived CDR1 and CDR2 are MNHEY and SMNVEV (reference sequence). Deletions cut 6 bases from V and 2 bases from J, with 7 bases between. The CDR3 region is CASSKDNYGYTF. The CDR3 DNA follows: TGTGCCAGCAGCAAAGACAACTATGGCTACACCTTC.

The chain combines TRBV6-1 with TRBJ2-1, with D possibly being TRBD1 (5 bases). The CDR3 is made up of 14 amino acids. The V end lost 5 bases, the J end lost 0 bases, and 8 bases lay between the germline ends. Per the germline V gene, CDR1 is MNHNS and CDR2 is SASEGT. CDR3 nucleotide sequence: TGTGCCAGCAGTCTCACAGGCTCCTACAATGAGCAGTTCTTC. Its protein is CASSLTGSYNEQFF.

This clone was recorded a few times. Here the CDR3 DNA reads TGTGCCAGCAGCTACCGCGCGGGACAGGATAATTCACCCCTCCACTTT. This codes for CASSYRAGQDNSPLHF. The chain carries TRBV5-6 and TRBJ1-6, with 8 bases lining up with TRBD1. The CDR3 consists of 16 residues. V dropped 3 bases and J dropped 5; count of bases not matched to a gene: 7. Looked up from germline, CDR1 is SGHDT and CDR2 is YYEEEE.

This clone is large (0.1 to 1%) within its sample. CDR3 loop: CASSLGLRVYEQYV. CDR3 bases: TGTGCCAGCAGCTTAGGATTGCGGGTATACGAGCAGTACGTC. The chain recombines TRBV11-2 with TRBJ2-7; D may be TRBD2 (5 bases). CDR1 is SGHAT, CDR2 FQNNGV, per germline. V gave up 1 base and J gave up 4 bases, with 11 bases separating them. The CDR3 length is 14 residues.

The J gene is TRBJ2-1, the V gene TRBV6-1, with 11 bases that match TRBD2. The CDR3 totals 14 residues. CDR1 and CDR2 from the germline V gene are MNHNS and SASEGT. V shed 2 bases and J 7 bases; nucleotides not matched to a gene: 1. CDR3 DNA sequence: TGTGCCAGCAGTGAACTAGCGGGGGGTAATGAGCAGTTCTTC. This encodes CASSELAGGNEQFF.

The CDR3 region is CASSLSRQGANTEAFF. CDR3 nucleotide sequence: TGTGCCAGCAGTTTATCAAGACAGGGGGCGAACACTGAAGCTTTCTTT. The rearrangement joins TRBV27 to TRBJ1-1; 10 bases align to TRBD1. The germline CDR1 and CDR2 sequences are MNHEY and SMNVEV (reference sequence). This CDR3 has 16 residues. With 0 bases clipped from V and 1 base from J, the junction kept 2 bases outside the gene matches.

This clone was seen a few times. V usage is TRBV27 and J usage is TRBJ1-1, with a weak D call TRBD1 (5 bases). Trimming left V 2 bases short and J 6 bases short, with 16 bases between. This CDR3 contains 15 residues. Germline values: CDR1 MNHEY, CDR2 SMNVEV (reference sequence). CDR3 protein: CASSLPLGAAAEAFF. As DNA, the CDR3 is TGTGCCAGCAGTTTACCTCTCGGGGCGGCGGCTGAAGCTTTCTTT.

This rearrangement joins TRBV6-1 to TRBJ2-2, with D unclear. The V gene lost 0 bases and the J gene lost 3 bases, with 2 bases spanning the gap. The CDR3 extends over 13 amino acids. CDR1 and CDR2 (germline): MNHNS, SASEGT. The DNA of the CDR3 is TGTGCCAGCAGTGAAGCTGACACCGGGGAGCTGTTTTTT. It translates to CASSEADTGELFF.

CDR3 region: CSVEGEWETQYF. The CDR3 DNA reads as TGCAGCGTGGAGGGGGAATGGGAGACCCAGTACTTC. J is TRBJ2-5 and V is TRBV29-1, with D perhaps assigned TRBD1 or TRBD2 (6 bases each). The germline V gene encodes CDR1 SQVTM and CDR2 ANQGSEA. The CDR3 is made up of 12 amino acids. With 6 bases removed from V and 5 bases from J, the gap between germline ends came to 13 bases.

This rearrangement joins TRBV10-3 to TRBJ1-1; a weak D match, TRBD1 (6 bases). Germline V gene data show CDR1 as ENHRY and CDR2 as SYGVKD. The CDR3 has 14 amino acids. The V end was cut by 0 bases, the J end by 7 bases, with 12 bases between. CDR3 region: CAISESMRGGEAFF. DNA of the CDR3: TGTGCCATCAGTGAGTCGATGAGGGGGGGTGAAGCTTTCTTT.

This sequence joins TRBV7-6 and TRBJ1-2; a weak D match, TRBD1 (5 bases). The CDR3 totals 14 residues. Trimming took off 1 base at V and 2 bases at J, with 8 bases between the two ends. Per germline, CDR1 SGHVS and CDR2 FNYEAQ. CDR3 in amino acids: CASSLGAGNYGYTF. For the CDR3, the DNA is TGTGCCAGCAGCTTAGGAGCAGGGAACTATGGCTACACCTTC.

This clone is categorized as large. The chain uses TRBV10-3 and TRBJ2-3; TRBD2 matches at 9 bases. Germline V lookup: CDR1 ENHRY, CDR2 SYGVKD. The junction had 17 bases not matched to a gene; V was cut back by 10 bases and J by 0 bases. The CDR3 is 18 residues long. The CDR3 nucleotides are TGTGCCACCGGGACCGGGGCTAGCGGGGCTACTAGCACAGATACGCAGTATTTT. Protein sequence: CATGTGASGATSTDTQYF.

The rearrangement joins TRBV6-5 to TRBJ2-7, with TRBD1 matching over 9 bases. V lost 2 bases to trimming and J lost 5 bases; unmatched junction nucleotides: 1. Germline values: CDR1 MNHEY, CDR2 SVGAGI. The CDR3 contains 13 residues. The CDR3 reads CASSYGTGHEQYV. The CDR3 DNA is TGTGCCAGCAGTTACGGGACAGGGCACGAGCAGTACGTC.

This rearrangement joins TRBV4-2 to TRBJ1-2, with a possible D match to TRBD1 (6 bases). CDR1 and CDR2 (germline): LGHNA, YNFKEQ. CDR3 length: 14 amino acids. Trimming took off 2 bases at V and 3 bases at J, with 10 bases between the two ends. In DNA form, the CDR3 reads TGTGCCAGCAGCCAATACAGGGTCGACTATGGCTACACCTTC. It translates to CASSQYRVDYGYTF.

By its share, this clone is medium-sized. This chain links TRBV11-2 with TRBJ1-1; D may be TRBD1 (6 bases). The CDR3 has 17 residues. V shed 1 base and J shed 0 bases, with 15 bases lying between them. Per germline, CDR1 SGHAT and CDR2 FQNNGV. The CDR3 here is CASSLAAGGRVNTEAFF. CDR3 coding DNA: TGTGCCAGCAGCTTAGCTGCGGGGGGCCGGGTGAACACTGAAGCTTTCTTT.

This clone was counted only a few times. V is TRBV6-1 and J is TRBJ1-2; D gene unclear. This CDR3 comprises 15 residues. Trimming took off 0 bases at V and 2 bases at J, with 10 bases between the two ends. Germline V lookup: CDR1 MNHNS, CDR2 SASEGT. This CDR3 is CASSEAPGDNYGYTF. The CDR3 DNA sequence: TGTGCCAGCAGTGAAGCGCCGGGAGACAACTATGGCTACACCTTC.

The chain couples TRBV10-1 to TRBJ2-2; D may be TRBD1 or TRBD2 (5 bases each). This CDR3 comprises 17 residues. Trimming took 6 bases from V and 0 from J, leaving 17 bases between them. Looked up from germline, CDR1 is WNHNN and CDR2 is SYGVQD (reference sequence). In nucleotides, the CDR3 is TGCGCCAGCAGCCCCGACAGAGGGTGGCCGAACACCGGGGAGCTGTTTTTT. This gives the protein CASSPDRGWPNTGELFF.

CDR3 amino acids: CATQGEPNTEAFF. The CDR3 region has the DNA TGTGCCACTCAAGGAGAGCCGAACACTGAAGCTTTCTTT. The chain couples TRBV15 to TRBJ1-1; D remains unclear. Germline V CDR1 and CDR2: LNHNV, YYDKDF (reference sequence). There are 13 residues in the CDR3. V lost 9 bases and J 1 base, leaving 12 bases between the germline ends.

This chain uses TRBV7-2 with TRBJ2-2; maybe TRBD2 (5 bases). V lost 7 bases, J lost 0 bases, and 9 bases lay in between. The germline CDR1 and CDR2 sequences are SGHTA and FQGNSA. The CDR3 runs 14 residues. In DNA form, the CDR3 reads TGTGCCAGCACCCGGACTTCGAACACCGGGGAGCTGTTTTTT. Residues: CASTRTSNTGELFF.

The V call is TRBV6-6, the J call TRBJ1-3; possible D gene TRBD1, 6 bases. V was pared by 0 bases and J by 7 bases, with 16 bases between. CDR3 length equals 16 residues. Germline lookup yields CDR1 MNHNY and CDR2 SVGAGI (reference sequence). The CDR3 loop reads CASSYSTAGERNTIYF. The CDR3 region has the DNA TGTGCCAGCAGTTACTCGACTGCAGGGGAAAGGAACACCATATATTTT.

This chain links TRBV27 with TRBJ2-7, with D possibly TRBD2 on 5 matching bases. V lost 3 bases to trimming and J lost 7 bases, with 16 bases between them. The CDR3 loop spans 14 amino acids. CDR1 and CDR2 from the germline V gene are MNHEY and SMNVEV (reference sequence). CDR3 region: CASSFGVYVREQYF. CDR3 DNA: TGTGCCAGCAGTTTCGGGGTGTACGTTAGAGAGCAGTACTTC.